The 15 T cell receptor beta chains below all came from one sample that was sequenced in a study of blood T cell repertoires in COVID-19. TCRdb's copy holds only in-frame clones and misses some; the assay was immunoSEQ multiplex PCR. Among approximately 110,000 clones, over 75% were seen once, and the ten largest hold around 6.7%. The source material was peripheral blood. All receptors derive from a woman aged 50 to 60 with acute or convalescent COVID-19.

The chain is built from TRBV10-3 and TRBJ2-2; 8 bases line up with TRBD2. The CDR3 consists of 17 residues. Germline values: CDR1 ENHRY, CDR2 SYGVKD. The V segment lost 8 bases and the J segment 0 bases; nucleotides outside the gene matches: 11. The CDR3 reads CAIAPIAGGANTGELFF. CDR3 bases: TGTGCCATCGCCCCAATCGCGGGGGGCGCGAACACCGGGGAGCTGTTTTTT.

The chain joins TRBV3-1 (or the pseudogene TRBV3-2) to TRBJ2-1; 13 nucleotides agree with TRBD2. The trim removed 0 bases at V and 5 bases at J, leaving 4 bases unmatched. From germline, CDR1 is LGHDT and CDR2 YNNKEL (reference sequence). This CDR3 spans 17 amino acids. The CDR3 is CASSQDLGTSGNNEQFF. CDR3 nucleotide sequence: TGTGCCAGCAGCCAAGATCTAGGGACTAGCGGGAACAATGAGCAGTTCTTC.

The V and J genes are TRBV5-6 and TRBJ1-2; possibly TRBD1 for D (6 bases). The CDR3 runs 14 residues. Trimming took 6 bases from V and 3 from J, leaving 15 bases between them. Germline CDR1 SGHDT, CDR2 YYEEEE. The CDR3: CASNPQGFYYGYTF. As DNA, the CDR3 is TGTGCCAGCAACCCCCAGGGGTTCTACTATGGCTACACCTTC.

The chain has TRBV5-1 and TRBJ2-5; no reliable D call. Germline V CDR1 and CDR2: SGHRS, YFSETQ. The length of the CDR3 is 14 residues. V shed 4 bases and J shed 2 bases, with 12 bases lying between them. The CDR3 loop reads CASSVDATQETQYF. CDR3 sequence (DNA): TGCGCCAGCAGCGTGGACGCAACTCAAGAGACCCAGTACTTC.

The rearrangement joins TRBV18 to TRBJ2-1; D is perhaps TRBD2 (6 bases). CDR3 size: 13 residues. Germline CDR1 reads KGHSH; CDR2 reads LQKENI. The V end lost 3 bases, the J end lost 7 bases, and 10 bases lay between the germline ends. The CDR3 region has the DNA TGTGCCAGCTCACCTCCGGGGGTAAATGAGCAGTTCTTC. Translation gives CASSPPGVNEQFF.

This chain joins TRBV25-1 and TRBJ1-4, with D unresolved. Deletions cut 6 bases from V and 5 bases from J, with 16 bases between. Germline lookup yields CDR1 MGHDK and CDR2 SYGVNS. This CDR3 spans 15 amino acids. This CDR3 is CASSPSAGLNEKLFF. As DNA, the CDR3 is TGTGCCAGCAGCCCCTCCGCAGGTCTGAATGAAAAACTGTTTTTT.

The rearrangement joins TRBV7-3 to TRBJ2-2; possibly TRBD2 for D (6 bases). CDR3 length: 17 residues. Germline CDR1 reads SGHTA; CDR2 reads FQGTGA. Between the trimmed V and J ends, which lost 5 bases and 4 bases, there was a span of 20 bases. CDR3 sequence: CASSQEGGAPTTGELFF. The CDR3, as DNA: TGTGCCAGCAGCCAGGAGGGCGGGGCCCCGACCACCGGGGAGCTGTTTTTT.

The chain couples TRBV27 to TRBJ1-2; D call uncertain. Germline CDR1 MNHEY, CDR2 SMNVEV (reference sequence). Between the trimmed V and J ends, which lost 2 bases and 6 bases, there was a span of 16 bases. The length of the CDR3 is 15 residues. CDR3 bases: TGTGCCAGCAGTTTAAGGATGGAGGTGGGAAATGGCTACACCTTC. Translating gives CASSLRMEVGNGYTF.

The chain recombines TRBV18 with TRBJ1-5, with 9 nucleotides matching TRBD1. V gave up 3 bases and J gave up 2 bases; unmatched junction bases: 8. The CDR3 length is 17 residues. Germline CDR1 and CDR2: KGHSH and LQKENI. CDR3 sequence reads: CASSPGQGLRGNQPQHF. In nucleotides, the CDR3 is TGTGCCAGCTCACCGGGACAGGGACTTCGGGGCAATCAGCCCCAGCATTTT.

This clone occurred once. V and J are TRBV7-9 and TRBJ1-6; D unclear. Germline CDR1 SEHNR, CDR2 FQNEAQ (reference sequence). The CDR3 totals 13 residues. Trimming took off 3 bases at V and 6 bases at J, with 6 bases between the two ends. In DNA, the CDR3 is TGTGCCAGCAGCTTTGCCAGTAATTCACCCCTCCACTTT. Amino acids: CASSFASNSPLHF.

In this sample, this clone turned up once. The V call is TRBV5-1, the J call TRBJ1-1, with a weak D call TRBD1 (6 bases). The CDR3 sequence is 15 residues long. Trimming took 4 bases from V and 7 from J, leaving 20 bases between them. The germline gives CDR1 SGHRS, CDR2 YFSETQ. CDR3 in amino acids: CASSPDRLGGYEAFF. As DNA, the CDR3 is TGCGCCAGCAGCCCTGATCGTTTAGGGGGTTATGAAGCTTTCTTT.

This chain joins TRBV29-1 and TRBJ2-2, with a weak D call TRBD1 (6 bases). The CDR3 spans 15 residues. Germline V gene data show CDR1 as SQVTM and CDR2 as ANQGSEA. The ends were cut back, 6 bases at V and 4 bases at J, with 18 bases in the middle. Here the CDR3 reads CSVPTGPMGTGELFF. CDR3 sequence (DNA): TGCAGCGTCCCGACAGGTCCTATGGGCACCGGGGAGCTGTTTTTT.

The V and J genes are TRBV3-1 (or the pseudogene TRBV3-2) and TRBJ2-7; 9 bases fit TRBD1. CDR1 is LGHDT, CDR2 YNNKEL, per germline (reference sequence). The ends lost 1 base at V and 3 bases at J; junction bases unmatched: 4. The CDR3 is made up of 15 amino acids. The CDR3 coding sequence is TGTGCCAGCAGCCAAGGACAGGGGGTCGTCTACGAGCAGTACTTC. It specifies CASSQGQGVVYEQYF.

This rearrangement joins TRBV30 to TRBJ1-5; tentative D call: TRBD1 (6 bases). The CDR3 runs to 15 residues. Germline-derived CDR1 and CDR2 are GTSNPN and SVGIG (reference sequence). Trimming stripped 0 bases from V and 2 bases from J, with 11 bases between. In DNA form, the CDR3 reads TGTGCCTGGAGTGTAGGGGGACATGGCAATCAGCCCCAGCATTTT. Translating gives CAWSVGGHGNQPQHF.

This clone was detected once. This rearrangement joins TRBV18 to TRBJ2-1; TRBD2 matches at 12 bases. Germline trimming cut 3 bases from V and 6 bases from J; bases unmatched to any gene: 3. CDR1 is KGHSH and CDR2 is LQKENI in the germline V gene. This CDR3 contains 15 residues. In DNA, the CDR3 is TGTGCCAGCTCACCCCTAGCGGGGGGGTTCAATGAGCAGTTCTTC. Protein product: CASSPLAGGFNEQFF.